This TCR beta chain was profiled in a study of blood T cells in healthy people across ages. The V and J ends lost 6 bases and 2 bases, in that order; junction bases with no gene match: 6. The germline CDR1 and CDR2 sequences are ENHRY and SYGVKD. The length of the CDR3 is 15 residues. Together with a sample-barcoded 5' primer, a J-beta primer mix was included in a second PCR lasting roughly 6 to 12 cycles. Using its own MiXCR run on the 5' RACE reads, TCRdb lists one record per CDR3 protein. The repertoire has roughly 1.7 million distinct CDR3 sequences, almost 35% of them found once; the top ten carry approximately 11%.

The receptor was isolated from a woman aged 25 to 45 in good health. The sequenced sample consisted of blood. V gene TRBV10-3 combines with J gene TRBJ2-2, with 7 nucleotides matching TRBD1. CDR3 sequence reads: CAIRPGTVNTGELFF. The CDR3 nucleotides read TGTGCCATCAGACCTGGGACAGTTAACACCGGGGAGCTGTTTTTT.